The rows below give T cell receptor beta chains drawn from one sample of a study of T cell responses to AZD1222 COVID-19 vaccine. Clones were read by immunoSEQ multiplex PCR, and TCRdb kept only the in-frame ones, dropping some. Counted here are roughly 21,000 clones, approximately 80% occurring once; the ten biggest clones make up around 41%. The sample here was peripheral blood, taken on day 0 of AZD1222 vaccination. The receptor set was obtained from an adult in good health. Both conserved end residues are part of each CDR3. Some rows mark clone size as missing; the rest say once, few, many or name a class of expanded clone.

v_call cdr3_length clone_size cdr3_aa
TRBV4-1 15 - CASSQTADSVTEAFF
TRBV19 16 - CASSGLFTQGDNEQFF
TRBV6-5 14 - CASSLGGPRNEQFF
TRBV28 16 - CASSSRRTSGIDEQYF
TRBV6-1 14 once CASSEGAGANVLTF
TRBV2 10 - CASLGYEQYF
TRBV2 15 - CASSEQGTRTYGQYF
TRBV10-2 13 - CASTSDRGYGYTF
TRBV28 12 - CASQTTYNEQFF
TRBV7-3 16 once CASSLDSGPSTDTQYF
TRBV6-2/TRBV6-3 15 - CASSYRGFGNQPQHF
TRBV6-5 13 once CASRLQHSTEAFF
TRBV3-1/TRBV3-2 15 - CASSPPSSGANVLTF
TRBV5-1 15 - CASSLNGRGNYEQYF
TRBV7-2 15 - CASSLDGRNNQPQHF
TRBV6-6 14 - CASSYFEGDQPQHF
TRBV27 15 - CASSALQTGVVGYTF
TRBV5-1 14 - CASSFVDTYNEQFF
TRBV5-4 12 - CASSSDSYEQYF
TRBV6-5 15 - CASSRLAGPNNEQFF
TRBV2 12 - CASISSPYEQYF
TRBV19 13 - CASMRAVGDIQYF
TRBV7-8 15 - CASSFSGRYNQPQHF
TRBV5-1 13 - CASSLTETYEQYF
TRBV4-2 14 few CASSPAGDYNEQFF
TRBV5-1 17 - CASSLSGAGGPPDTQYF
TRBV3-1/TRBV3-2 13 - CASSLPWSQGYTF
TRBV28 15 once CASSSGTGGNNEQFF
TRBV21-1 14 - CASSIGGGQETQYF